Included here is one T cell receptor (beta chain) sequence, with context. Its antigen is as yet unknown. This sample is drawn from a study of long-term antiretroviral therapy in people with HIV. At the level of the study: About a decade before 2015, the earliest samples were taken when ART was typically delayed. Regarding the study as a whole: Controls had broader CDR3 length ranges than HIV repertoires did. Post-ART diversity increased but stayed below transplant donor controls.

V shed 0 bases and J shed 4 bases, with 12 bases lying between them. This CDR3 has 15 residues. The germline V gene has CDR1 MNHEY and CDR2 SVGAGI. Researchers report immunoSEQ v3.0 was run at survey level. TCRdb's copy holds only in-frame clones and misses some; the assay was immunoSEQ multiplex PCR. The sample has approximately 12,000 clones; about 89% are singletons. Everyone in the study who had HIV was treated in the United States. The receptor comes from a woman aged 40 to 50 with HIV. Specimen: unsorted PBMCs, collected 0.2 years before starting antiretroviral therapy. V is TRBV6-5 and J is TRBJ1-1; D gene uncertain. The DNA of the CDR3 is TGTGCCAGCAGTTACTCGGCCAACTCAGGCACTGAAGCTTTCTTT. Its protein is CASSYSANSGTEAFF.